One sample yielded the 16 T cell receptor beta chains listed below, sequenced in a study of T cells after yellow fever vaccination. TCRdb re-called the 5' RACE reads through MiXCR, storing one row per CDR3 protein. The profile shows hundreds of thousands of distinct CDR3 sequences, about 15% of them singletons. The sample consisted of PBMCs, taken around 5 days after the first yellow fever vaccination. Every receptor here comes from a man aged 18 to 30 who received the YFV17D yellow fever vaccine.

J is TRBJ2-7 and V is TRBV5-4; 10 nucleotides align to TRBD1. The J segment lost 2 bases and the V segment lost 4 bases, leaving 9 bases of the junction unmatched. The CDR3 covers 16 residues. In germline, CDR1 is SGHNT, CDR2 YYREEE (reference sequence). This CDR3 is CASSPLSGQGAYEQYF. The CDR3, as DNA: TGTGCCAGCAGCCCGCTCTCCGGACAGGGGGCCTACGAGCAGTACTTC.

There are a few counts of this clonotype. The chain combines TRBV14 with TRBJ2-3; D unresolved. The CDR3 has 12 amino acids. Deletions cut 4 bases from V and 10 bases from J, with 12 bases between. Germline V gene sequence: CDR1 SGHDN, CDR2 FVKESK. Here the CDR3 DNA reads TGTGCCAGCAGCCCCTTCGAAGGAGCGCAGTATTTT. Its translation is CASSPFEGAQYF.

CDR3: CASSQLRDRFSSPLHF. The CDR3 region has the DNA TGCGCCAGCAGCCAACTCCGGGACAGGTTTAGCTCACCCCTCCACTTT. The chain uses TRBV4-3 and TRBJ1-6; the match to TRBD1 covers 8 bases. CDR3 length: 16 amino acids. V lost 2 bases to trimming and J lost 10 bases; unmatched junction nucleotides: 10. Looked up from germline, CDR1 is LGHNA and CDR2 is YSLEER.

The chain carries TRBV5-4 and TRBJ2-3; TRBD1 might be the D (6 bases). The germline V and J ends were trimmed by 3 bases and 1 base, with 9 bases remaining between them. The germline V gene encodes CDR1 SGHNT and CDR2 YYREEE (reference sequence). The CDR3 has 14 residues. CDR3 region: CASSWNRGTDTQYF. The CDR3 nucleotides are TGTGCCAGCAGCTGGAACAGGGGCACAGATACGCAGTATTTT.

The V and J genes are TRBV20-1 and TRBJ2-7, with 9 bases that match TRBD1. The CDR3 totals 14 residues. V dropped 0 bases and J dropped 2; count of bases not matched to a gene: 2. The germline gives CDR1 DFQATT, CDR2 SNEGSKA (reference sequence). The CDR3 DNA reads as TGCAGTGCTAGAGAAACAGGGGGCGCCTACGAGCAGTACTTC. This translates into CSARETGGAYEQYF.

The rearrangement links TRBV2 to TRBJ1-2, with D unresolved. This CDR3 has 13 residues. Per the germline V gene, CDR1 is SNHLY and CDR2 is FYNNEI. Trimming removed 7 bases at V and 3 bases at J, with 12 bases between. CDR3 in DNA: TGTGCCAGCACAGCCGGATCGGACTATGGCTACACCTTC. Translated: CASTAGSDYGYTF.

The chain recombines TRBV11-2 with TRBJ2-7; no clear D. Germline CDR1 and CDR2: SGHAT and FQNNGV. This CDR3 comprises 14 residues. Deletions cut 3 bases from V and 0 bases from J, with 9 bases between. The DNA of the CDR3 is TGTGCCAGCAGCTTCGCATCGACCTCCTACGAGCAGTACGTC. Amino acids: CASSFASTSYEQYV.

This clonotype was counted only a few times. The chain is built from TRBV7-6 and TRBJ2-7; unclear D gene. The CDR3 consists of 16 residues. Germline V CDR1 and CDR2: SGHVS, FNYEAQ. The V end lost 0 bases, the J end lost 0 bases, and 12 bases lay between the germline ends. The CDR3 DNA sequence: TGTGCCAGCAGCTTAGCGGCCGGGCCCAGCTCCTACGAGCAGTACTTC. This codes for CASSLAAGPSSYEQYF.

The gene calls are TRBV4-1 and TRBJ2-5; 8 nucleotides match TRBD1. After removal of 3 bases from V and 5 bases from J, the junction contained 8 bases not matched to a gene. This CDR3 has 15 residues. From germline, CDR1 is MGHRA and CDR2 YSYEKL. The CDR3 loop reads CASSHLDRGDETQYF. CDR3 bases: TGCGCCAGCAGCCACCTCGACAGGGGAGATGAGACCCAGTACTTC.

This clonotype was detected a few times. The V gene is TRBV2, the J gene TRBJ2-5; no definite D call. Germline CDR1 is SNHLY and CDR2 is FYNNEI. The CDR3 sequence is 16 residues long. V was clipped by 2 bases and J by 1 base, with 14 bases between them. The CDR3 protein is CASSENWAAGQETQYF. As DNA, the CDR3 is TGTGCCAGCAGTGAAAACTGGGCGGCAGGCCAAGAGACCCAGTACTTC.

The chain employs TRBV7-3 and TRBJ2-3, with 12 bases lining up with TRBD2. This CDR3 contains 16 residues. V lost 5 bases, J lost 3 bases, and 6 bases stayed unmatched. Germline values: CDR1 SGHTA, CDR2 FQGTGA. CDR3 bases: TGTGCCAGCAGCCTAGCGGGGGGGCCCTCAACAGATACGCAGTATTTT. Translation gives CASSLAGGPSTDTQYF.

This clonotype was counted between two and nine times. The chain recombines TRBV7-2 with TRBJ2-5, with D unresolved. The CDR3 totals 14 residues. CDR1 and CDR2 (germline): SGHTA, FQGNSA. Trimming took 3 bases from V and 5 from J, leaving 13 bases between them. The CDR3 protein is CASSLSRTVETQYF. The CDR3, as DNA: TGTGCCAGCAGCTTGTCGAGGACGGTGGAGACCCAGTACTTC.

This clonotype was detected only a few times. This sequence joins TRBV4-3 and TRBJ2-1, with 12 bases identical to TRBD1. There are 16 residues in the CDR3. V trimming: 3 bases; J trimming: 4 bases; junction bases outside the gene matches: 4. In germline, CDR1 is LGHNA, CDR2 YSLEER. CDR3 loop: CASSQRDRGLYNEQFF. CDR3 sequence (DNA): TGCGCCAGCAGCCAGCGGGACAGGGGGCTTTACAATGAGCAGTTCTTC.

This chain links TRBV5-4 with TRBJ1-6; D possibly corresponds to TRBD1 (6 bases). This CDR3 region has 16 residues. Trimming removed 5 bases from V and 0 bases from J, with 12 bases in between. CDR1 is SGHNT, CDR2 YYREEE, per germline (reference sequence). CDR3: CASSHRDFSYNSPLHF. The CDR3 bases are TGTGCCAGCAGTCACAGGGACTTCTCCTATAATTCACCCCTCCACTTT.

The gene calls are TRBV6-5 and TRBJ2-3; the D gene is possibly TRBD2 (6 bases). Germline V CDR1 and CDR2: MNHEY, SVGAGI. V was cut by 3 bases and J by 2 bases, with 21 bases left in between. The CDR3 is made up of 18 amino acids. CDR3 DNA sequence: TGTGCCAGCAGTTATTCTAGCTGGGGGGAAACAGCCACAGATACGCAGTATTTT. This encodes CASSYSSWGETATDTQYF.

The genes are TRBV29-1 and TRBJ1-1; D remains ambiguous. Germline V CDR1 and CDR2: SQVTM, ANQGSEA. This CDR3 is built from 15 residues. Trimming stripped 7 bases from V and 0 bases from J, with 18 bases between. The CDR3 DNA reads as TGCAGCGCCCGAGGCGGCACCGACTTGAACACTGAAGCTTTCTTT. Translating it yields CSARGGTDLNTEAFF.